This T cell receptor beta chain originates from a study of blood T cell repertoires in COVID-19. Participants were aged about 18 to 95 years, lived in roughly 23 US areas, and enrolled virtually. Assignment of participants to cohorts was predicated upon participant-reported clinical history. Original handling: Reference gene primer amplification gave estimated nucleated cell counts. TCRdb keeps only in-frame clones here, not all; method: immunoSEQ multiplex PCR. From that table come the V and J calls and clone size; the DNA was used to work out D and trimming. Of about 400,000 clones listed, 70% to 90% were seen once; the top ten hold over 1.5%. Germline loops: CDR1 SQVTM, CDR2 ANQGSEA. CDR3 length: 14 residues. With 4 bases clipped from V and 5 bases from J, the junction kept 9 bases outside the gene matches.

The chain carries TRBV29-1 and TRBJ2-7; 9 nucleotides line up with TRBD1. The receptor's source is a woman aged 18-29 years with acute COVID-19. The sequenced sample was PBMCs or T cells enriched from blood (not recorded which). CDR3 in amino acids: CSVAVRGQGHEQYF. The CDR3 coding sequence is TGCAGCGTTGCGGTCAGGGGACAGGGACACGAGCAGTACTTC.